A single sample gave rise to the 20 T cell receptor beta chains below, sequenced in a study of OX40 agonist ivuxolimab in advanced cancers. Repertoires were generated with immunoSEQ multiplex PCR, while TCRdb's copy carries only in-frame clones and drops some. This table has approximately 50,000 clones, 85% appearing once. The sequences come from CD4+ or CD8+ T cells sorted from blood, collected in a trial of the OX40 agonist ivuxolimab. These receptors came from an adult with an advanced solid tumor such as melanoma, head and neck, liver or kidney cancer.

V usage is TRBV7-2 and J usage is TRBJ2-1; tentatively, D is TRBD1 (6 bases). The CDR3 covers 13 residues. Germline V gene lookup returns CDR1 SGHTA and CDR2 FQGNSA. Trimming left V 0 bases short and J 8 bases short, with 8 bases between. The CDR3 nucleotides read TGTGCCAGCAGCTTAGCAACAGGGTATGAGCAGTTCTTC. Protein sequence: CASSLATGYEQFF.

This clone was seen once. The chain has TRBV14 and TRBJ2-3, with 11 nucleotides matching TRBD2. V trimming: 6 bases; J trimming: 1 base; junction bases outside the gene matches: 18. From germline, CDR1 is SGHDN and CDR2 FVKESK. CDR3 length: 20 residues. The DNA of the CDR3 is TGTGCCAGCAGTGATCGACCTAGCGGGGGGCCACAAATTGGCACAGATACGCAGTATTTT. Protein product: CASSDRPSGGPQIGTDTQYF.

This chain joins TRBV6-5 and TRBJ2-3; weak D call: TRBD2 (6 bases). Deletions cut 0 bases from V and 2 bases from J, with 9 bases between. This CDR3 comprises 15 residues. Germline CDR1 and CDR2: MNHEY and SVGAGI. CDR3: CASSYSGTDTDTQYF. CDR3 bases: TGTGCCAGCAGTTACTCAGGGACTGACACAGATACGCAGTATTTT.

The chain employs TRBV21-1 and TRBJ2-3; the DNA was not compared with TRBD2, the D call given in the table. TRBV21-1 is assigned pseudogene status. The CDR3 covers 17 residues. The DNA of the CDR3 is TGTGCCAGCAGCCCCCGCAAGCGGGACGGAAGCACAGATACGCAGTATTTT. Protein product: CASSPRKRDGSTDTQYF.

The V gene is TRBV9, the J gene TRBJ2-1; 12 nucleotides agree with TRBD2. CDR1 SGDLS and CDR2 YYNGEE come from the germline V gene. The V and J ends lost 0 bases and 9 bases, in that order; junction bases with no gene match: 7. CDR3 length equals 16 residues. CDR3 in DNA: TGTGCCAGCAGCGTAGGGGCTAGCGGGGGGGCCGGTGAGCAGTTCTTC. It yields the protein CASSVGASGGAGEQFF.

The chain uses TRBV14 and TRBJ2-7; 9 bases align to TRBD2. Per germline, CDR1 SGHDN and CDR2 FVKESK. The J segment lost 4 bases and the V segment lost 4 bases, leaving 14 bases of the junction unmatched. The CDR3 consists of 17 residues. CDR3 sequence: CASSPPEGVAGEYEQYF. CDR3 bases: TGTGCCAGCAGCCCCCCTGAGGGAGTAGCGGGAGAATACGAGCAGTACTTC. The variable domain in full, completed from reference TRBV14 and TRBJ2-7, reads EAGVTQFPSHSVIEKGQTVTLRCDPISGHDNLYWYRRVMGKEIKFLLHFVKESKQDESGMPNNRFLAERTGGTYSTLKVQPAELEDSGVYFCASSPPEGVAGEYEQYFGPGTRLTVT.

The CDR3 coding sequence is TGTGCCAGCAAGGTAGGGTATGGACACACTGAAGCTTTCTTT. Protein sequence: CASKVGYGHTEAFF. The genes are TRBV11-1 and TRBJ1-1, with D uncertain. The CDR3 is 14 amino acids. Between the trimmed V and J ends, which lost 7 bases and 3 bases, there was a span of 15 bases. From germline, CDR1 is SGHAT and CDR2 FQDESV (reference sequence).

The genes are TRBV19 and TRBJ1-1, with TRBD1 as a possible D gene (5 bases). This CDR3 spans 16 amino acids. V was trimmed by 2 bases and J by 1 base, leaving 14 bases between them. Germline V lookup: CDR1 LNHDA, CDR2 SQIVND (reference sequence). In nucleotides, the CDR3 is TGTGCCAGTAGTATACCCCCCGACCAGGGGAACACTGAAGCTTTCTTT. Translated: CASSIPPDQGNTEAFF. The variable domain in full, with the rest retrieved from reference TRBV19 and TRBJ1-1, is DGGITQSPKYLFRKEGQNVTLSCEQNLNHDAMYWYRQDPGQGLRLIYYSQIVNDFQKGDIAEGYSVSREKKESFPLTVTSAQKNPTAFYLCASSIPPDQGNTEAFFGQGTRLTVV.

V is TRBV27 and J is TRBJ2-7; tentatively, D is TRBD2 (6 bases). V was trimmed by 4 bases and J by 6 bases, leaving 16 bases between them. Germline loops: CDR1 MNHEY, CDR2 SMNVEV (reference sequence). The CDR3 covers 14 residues. CDR3 in amino acids: CASSYVAGFGEQYF. In DNA, the CDR3 is TGTGCCAGCAGTTATGTGGCGGGATTCGGCGAGCAGTACTTC.

Only a few counts were recorded for this clone. The J gene is TRBJ1-2, the V gene TRBV5-4, with D possibly being TRBD1 (5 bases). This CDR3 spans 13 amino acids. Trimming left V 2 bases short and J 6 bases short, with 11 bases between. Germline CDR1 SGHNT, CDR2 YYREEE (reference sequence). The CDR3 is CASSFQGVDGYTF. For the CDR3, the DNA is TGTGCCAGCAGCTTTCAGGGAGTGGATGGCTACACCTTC. Together with reference TRBV5-4 and TRBJ1-2, the CDR3 gives the full variable domain: ETGVTQSPTHLIKTRGQQVTLRCSSQSGHNTVSWYQQALGQGPQFIFQYYREEENGRGNFPPRFSGLQFPNYSSELNVNALELDDSALYLCASSFQGVDGYTFGSGTRLTVV.

This chain links TRBV6-1 with TRBJ2-3, with 10 positions matching TRBD2. The CDR3 sequence is 16 residues long. Trimming cost V 4 bases and J 3 bases; bases outside gene matches: 7. CDR1 and CDR2 from the germline V gene are MNHNS and SASEGT. The CDR3 loop reads CASSVLAGAETDTQYF. The CDR3 nucleotides read TGTGCCAGCAGTGTGCTAGCGGGAGCAGAGACAGATACGCAGTATTTT.

The CDR3 DNA follows: TGCGCCAGCAGCCCGCGGGAGGTACTCTCCTACGAGCAGTACTTC. Its protein product is CASSPREVLSYEQYF. This chain links TRBV5-1 with TRBJ2-7, with TRBD2 identical over 8 bases. The CDR3 length is 15 residues. The V gene's germline CDR1 is SGHRS and CDR2 YFSETQ. J was trimmed by 0 bases and V by 4 bases; bases with no gene match: 6.

This clone was found a few times. The gene calls are TRBV30 and TRBJ2-6, with 8 bases that match TRBD1. Germline V lookup: CDR1 GTSNPN, CDR2 SVGIG (reference sequence). J was trimmed by 1 base and V by 7 bases; bases with no gene match: 3. This CDR3 has 14 amino acids. CDR3 amino acids: CASDRESGANVLTF. The CDR3 bases are TGTGCCTCGGACAGGGAGTCTGGGGCCAACGTCCTGACTTTC. Full variable domain (missing parts from reference TRBV30 and TRBJ2-6): SQTIHQWPATLVQPVGSPLSLECTVEGTSNPNLYWYRQAAGRGLQLLFYSVGIGQISSEVPQNLSASRPQDRQFILSSKKLLLSDSGFYLCASDRESGANVLTFGAGSRLTVL.

The V gene is TRBV6-5, the J gene TRBJ2-2; 9 bases line up with TRBD1. CDR3 length equals 15 residues. The germline gives CDR1 MNHEY, CDR2 SVGAGI. V lost 7 bases, J lost 5 bases, and 8 bases stayed unmatched. CDR3 loop: CASNPDRGGTGELFF. The CDR3 DNA reads TGTGCCAGCAACCCGGACAGGGGAGGAACCGGGGAGCTGTTTTTT.

The chain links TRBV5-1 to TRBJ2-7; a weak D match, TRBD1 (5 bases). Germline loops: CDR1 SGHRS, CDR2 YFSETQ. V was clipped by 0 bases and J by 2 bases, with 9 bases between them. The CDR3 covers 14 residues. The DNA for the CDR3 is TGCGCCAGCAGCTTGGCGTCGGACACCTACGAGCAGTACTTC. Translated, it gives CASSLASDTYEQYF. Looking up the rest from reference TRBV5-1 and TRBJ2-7 gives the full variable domain: KAGVTQTPRYLIKTRGQQVTLSCSPISGHRSVSWYQQTPGQGLQFLFEYFSETQRNKGNFPGRFSGRQFSNSRSEMNVSTLELGDSALYLCASSLASDTYEQYFGPGTRLTVT.

The genes are TRBV11-2 and TRBJ2-1; D is tentatively TRBD1 or TRBD2 (6 bases each). The CDR3 is 13 amino acids. Deletions cut 5 bases from V and 12 bases from J, with 17 bases between. Germline V CDR1 and CDR2: SGHAT, FQNNGV. Here the CDR3 DNA reads TGTGCCAGCAGCCAGGGGCGGGAAGGATTGCAGTTCTTC. This encodes CASSQGREGLQFF.

The chain combines TRBV5-6 with TRBJ1-2, with TRBD1 identical over 7 bases. Germline trimming cut 3 bases from V and 8 bases from J; bases unmatched to any gene: 10. Germline CDR1 and CDR2: SGHDT and YYEEEE. This CDR3 has 14 residues. The DNA for the CDR3 is TGTGCCAGCAGCTCTCGCGCAGGGGACAGCGGCTACACCTTC. Translation gives CASSSRAGDSGYTF.

The CDR3 coding sequence is TGTGCCAGCAGCGCCGGGACTAGCGGGAGGGGCACAGATACGCAGTATTTT. Translated: CASSAGTSGRGTDTQYF. The rearrangement joins TRBV9 to TRBJ2-3, with 16 bases that match TRBD2. The CDR3 extends over 17 amino acids. V shed 3 bases, J shed 1 base, and the junction held 2 bases outside the gene matches. Germline CDR1 and CDR2: SGDLS and YYNGEE.

This chain joins TRBV9 and TRBJ2-5; no reliable D call. V lost 0 bases and J 2 bases, leaving 11 bases between the germline ends. Germline values: CDR1 SGDLS, CDR2 YYNGEE. This CDR3 contains 15 residues. CDR3 residues: CASSVEVRQQETQYF. CDR3 nucleotides: TGTGCCAGCAGCGTAGAAGTACGGCAGCAAGAGACCCAGTACTTC.

Points on this clone: Mismatch with germline at one junction end may stem from a read error. The same CDR3 also results from other DNA sequences found in this sample. The rearrangement uses TRBV7-2 and TRBJ2-3; D is possibly TRBD1 (6 bases). CDR1 and CDR2 from the germline V gene are SGHTA and FQGNSA. The CDR3 loop spans 17 amino acids. The CDR3 DNA reads as TGTGCCAGCAGCTTAATGGGACAAGGATCTAGCACAGATACGCAATATTTT. The encoded protein is CASSLMGQGSSTDTQYF.